Detailed here is one T cell receptor beta chain. Its antigen is unknown. This sample stems from a study of Ad26.COV2.S vaccination and SARS-CoV-2 variants. Study-wide results and limits: Vaccinees showed greater spike-specific TCR breadth than placebo recipients.

Regarding treatment: around 19 received Ad26.COV2.S at low or high dose, single or two shots; 5 received placebo; per-sample allocation not given. The study sampled participants on day 63 after the first vaccine or placebo injection. This person who donated was an adult of 18-55 years in Boston. Expressing Wuhan-strain SARS-CoV-2 spike, an Ad26 vector served as the vaccine. Repertoires were generated with immunoSEQ multiplex PCR, while TCRdb's copy carries only in-frame clones and drops some. Among 380,000 or so clones listed, about 80% were seen once. Trimming cost V 3 bases and J 13 bases; bases outside gene matches: 8. The CDR3 has 13 residues.

The sequence was obtained from a person between 18 and 60 years old who received the Ad26.COV2.S COVID-19 vaccine or a placebo. The V gene is TRBV12-3 or TRBV12-4, the J gene TRBJ1-2; 10 bases line up with TRBD1. The sequencing here drew on peripheral blood, taken in a trial of Ad26.COV2.S vaccine versus placebo. CDR3 sequence (DNA): TGTGCCAGCAGTTTCTCCGGGACAGGGGTAGGCACCTTC. Translated, it gives CASSFSGTGVGTF.